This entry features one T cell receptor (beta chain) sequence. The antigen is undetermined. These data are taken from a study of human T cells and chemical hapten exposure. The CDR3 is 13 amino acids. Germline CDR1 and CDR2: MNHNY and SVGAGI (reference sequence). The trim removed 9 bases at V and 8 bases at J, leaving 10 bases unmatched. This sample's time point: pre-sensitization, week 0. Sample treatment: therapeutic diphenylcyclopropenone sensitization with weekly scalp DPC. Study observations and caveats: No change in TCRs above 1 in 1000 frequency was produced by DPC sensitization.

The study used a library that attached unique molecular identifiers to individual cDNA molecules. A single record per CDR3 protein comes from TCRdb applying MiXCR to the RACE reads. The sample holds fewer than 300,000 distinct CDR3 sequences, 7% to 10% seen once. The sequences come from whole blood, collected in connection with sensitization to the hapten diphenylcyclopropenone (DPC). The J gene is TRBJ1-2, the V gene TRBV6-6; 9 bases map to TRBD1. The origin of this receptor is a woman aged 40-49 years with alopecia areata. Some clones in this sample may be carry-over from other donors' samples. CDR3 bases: TGTGCCAGTGAAGGACAGGGGAAGAGAGGCTACACCTTC. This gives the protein CASEGQGKRGYTF.